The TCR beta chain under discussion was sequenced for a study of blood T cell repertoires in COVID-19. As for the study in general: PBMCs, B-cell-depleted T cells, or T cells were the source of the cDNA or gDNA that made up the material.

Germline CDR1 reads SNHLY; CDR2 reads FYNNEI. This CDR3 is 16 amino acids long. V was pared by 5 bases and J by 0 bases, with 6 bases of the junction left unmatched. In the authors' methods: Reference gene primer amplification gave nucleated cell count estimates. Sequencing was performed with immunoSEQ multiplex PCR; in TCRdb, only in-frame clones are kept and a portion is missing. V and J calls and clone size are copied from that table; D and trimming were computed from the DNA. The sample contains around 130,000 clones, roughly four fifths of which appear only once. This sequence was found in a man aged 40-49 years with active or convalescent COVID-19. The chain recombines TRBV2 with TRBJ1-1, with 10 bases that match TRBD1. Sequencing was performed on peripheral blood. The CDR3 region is CASSPWTGGVNTEAFF. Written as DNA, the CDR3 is TGTGCCAGCAGTCCGTGGACAGGGGGGGTGAACACTGAAGCTTTCTTT.